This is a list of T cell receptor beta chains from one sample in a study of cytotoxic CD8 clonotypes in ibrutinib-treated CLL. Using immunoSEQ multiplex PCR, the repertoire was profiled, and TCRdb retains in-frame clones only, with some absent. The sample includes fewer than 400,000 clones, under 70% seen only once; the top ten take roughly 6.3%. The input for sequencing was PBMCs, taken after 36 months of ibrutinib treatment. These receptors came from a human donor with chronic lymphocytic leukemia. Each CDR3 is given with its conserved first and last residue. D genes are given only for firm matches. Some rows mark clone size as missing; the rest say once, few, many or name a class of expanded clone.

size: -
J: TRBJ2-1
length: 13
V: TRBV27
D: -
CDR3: CASRRLENNEQFF
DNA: TGTGCCAGCAGGCGACTAGAGAACAATGAGCAGTTCTTC

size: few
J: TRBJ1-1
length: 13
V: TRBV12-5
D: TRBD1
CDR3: CASGPQGARGAFF
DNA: TGTGCTAGTGGCCCCCAGGGGGCTAGGGGAGCTTTCTTT

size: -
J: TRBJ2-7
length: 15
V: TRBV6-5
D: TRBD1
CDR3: CASSQQGDQAYEQYF
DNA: TGTGCCAGCAGTCAACAGGGGGACCAAGCCTACGAGCAGTACTTC

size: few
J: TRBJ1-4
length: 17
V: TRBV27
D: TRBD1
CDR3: CASRLLGTARGNEKLFF
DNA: TGTGCCAGCAGATTACTAGGGACAGCCCGGGGTAATGAAAAACTGTTTTTT

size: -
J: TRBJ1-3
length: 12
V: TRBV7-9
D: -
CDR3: CASSLGGNTIYF
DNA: TGTGCCAGCAGCTTAGGTGGAAACACCATATATTTT

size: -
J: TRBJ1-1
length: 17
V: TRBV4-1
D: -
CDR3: CASSQEVVVQLNTEAFF
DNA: TGCGCCAGCAGCCAAGAGGTTGTGGTGCAACTAAACACTGAAGCTTTCTTT

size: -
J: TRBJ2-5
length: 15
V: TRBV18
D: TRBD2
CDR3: CASSPASGIQETQYF
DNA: TGTGCCAGCTCACCAGCTAGCGGGATCCAAGAGACCCAGTACTTC

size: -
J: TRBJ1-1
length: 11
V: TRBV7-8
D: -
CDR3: CASSLVTEAFF
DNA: TGTGCCAGCAGCTTAGTCACTGAAGCTTTCTTT

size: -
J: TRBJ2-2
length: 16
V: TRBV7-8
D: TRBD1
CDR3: CASSPRDRENTGELFF
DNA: TGTGCCAGCAGCCCGAGGGACAGGGAGAACACCGGGGAGCTGTTTTTT

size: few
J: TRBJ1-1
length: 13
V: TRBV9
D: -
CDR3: CASSGPQDTEAFF
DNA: TGTGCCAGCAGCGGACCGCAAGACACTGAAGCTTTCTTT

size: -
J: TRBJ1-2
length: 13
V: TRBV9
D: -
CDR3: CASSRGQNYGYTF
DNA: TGTGCCAGCAGCCGGGGGCAGAACTATGGCTACACCTTC

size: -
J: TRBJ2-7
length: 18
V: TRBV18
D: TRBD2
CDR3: CASSPLPLAGARGVEQYF
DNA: TGTGCCAGCTCACCACTTCCACTAGCGGGAGCTAGGGGAGTCGAGCAGTACTTC

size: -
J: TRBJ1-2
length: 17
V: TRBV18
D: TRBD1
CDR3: CASSPRGTGGGNYGYTF
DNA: TGTGCCAGCTCACCACGCGGGACAGGAGGAGGGAACTATGGCTACACCTTC

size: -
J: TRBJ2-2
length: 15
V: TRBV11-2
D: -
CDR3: CASSFGGRNTGELFF
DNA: TGTGCCAGCAGCTTTGGGGGTCGAAACACCGGGGAGCTGTTTTTT

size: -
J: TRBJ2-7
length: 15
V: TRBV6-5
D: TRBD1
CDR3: CASSYTIDRVYEQYF
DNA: TGTGCCAGCAGTTATACGATCGACAGGGTCTACGAGCAGTACTTC

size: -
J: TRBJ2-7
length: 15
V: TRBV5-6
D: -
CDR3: CASSLVKRGSYEQYF
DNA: TGTGCCAGCAGCTTGGTAAAAAGGGGCTCCTACGAGCAGTACTTC

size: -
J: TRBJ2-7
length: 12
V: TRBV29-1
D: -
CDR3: CSVEHKKNEQYF
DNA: TGCAGCGTTGAACACAAGAAAAACGAGCAGTACTTC

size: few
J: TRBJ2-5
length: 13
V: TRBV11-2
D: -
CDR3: CASSSHTGETQYF
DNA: TGTGCCAGCAGCTCGCACACTGGAGAGACCCAGTACTTC

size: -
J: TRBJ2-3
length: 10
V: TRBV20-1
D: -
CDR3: CSAAADTQYF
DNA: TGCAGTGCGGCGGCGGATACGCAGTATTTT

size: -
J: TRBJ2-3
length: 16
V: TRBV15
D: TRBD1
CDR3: CATSPQTGFRTDTQYF
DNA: TGTGCCACCAGCCCACAGACAGGGTTCCGCACAGATACGCAGTATTTT

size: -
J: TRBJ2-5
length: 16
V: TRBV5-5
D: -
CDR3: CASSLSVRTTQETQYF
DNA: TGTGCCAGCAGCTTGTCGGTCAGGACTACCCAAGAGACCCAGTACTTC

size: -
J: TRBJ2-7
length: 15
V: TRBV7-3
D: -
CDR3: CASSALGDPSYEQYF
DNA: TGTGCCAGCAGCGCTCTGGGGGATCCCTCCTACGAGCAGTACTTC

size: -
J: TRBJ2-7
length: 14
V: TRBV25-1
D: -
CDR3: CASSVWDDRSRQYF
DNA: TGTGCCAGCAGTGTGTGGGATGACAGGAGTAGGCAGTACTTC

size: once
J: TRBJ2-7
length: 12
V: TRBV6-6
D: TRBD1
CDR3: CASSSQGDEQYF
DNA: TGTGCCAGCAGTTCACAGGGGGACGAGCAGTACTTC

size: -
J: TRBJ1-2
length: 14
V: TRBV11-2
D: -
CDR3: CASSLDGGYYGYTF
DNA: TGTGCCAGCAGCCTCGACGGCGGGTACTATGGCTACACCTTC

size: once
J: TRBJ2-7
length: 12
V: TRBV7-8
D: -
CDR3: CASRHRVGEQYF
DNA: TGTGCCAGCAGACACAGGGTTGGCGAGCAGTACTTC

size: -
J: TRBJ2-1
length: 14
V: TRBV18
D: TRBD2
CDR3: CASSPGGNRGEQFF
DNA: TGTGCCAGCTCACCGGGGGGGAACCGTGGTGAGCAGTTCTTC

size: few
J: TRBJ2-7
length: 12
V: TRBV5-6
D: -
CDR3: CASSLASYEQYF
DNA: TGTGCCAGCAGCTTGGCTAGCTACGAGCAGTACTTC

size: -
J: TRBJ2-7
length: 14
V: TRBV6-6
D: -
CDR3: CASSAGQSNYEQYF
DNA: TGTGCCAGCAGTGCTGGACAGTCTAATTACGAGCAGTACTTC

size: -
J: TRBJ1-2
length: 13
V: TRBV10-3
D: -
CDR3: CAITGSVNYGYTF
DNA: TGTGCCATCACTGGCTCAGTAAACTATGGCTACACCTTC

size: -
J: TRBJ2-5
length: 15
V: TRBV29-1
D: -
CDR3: CSLQPAGRPQETQYF
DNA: TGCAGCCTCCAACCGGCAGGGAGGCCCCAAGAGACCCAGTACTTC

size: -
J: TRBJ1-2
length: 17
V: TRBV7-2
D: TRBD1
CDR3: CASSLLGTGANNYGYTF
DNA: TGTGCCAGCAGCCTATTGGGGACAGGGGCAAATAACTATGGCTACACCTTC

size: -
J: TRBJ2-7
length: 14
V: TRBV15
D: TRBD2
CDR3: CATSRGLAGPEQYF
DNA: TGTGCCACCAGCAGAGGACTAGCGGGCCCTGAGCAGTACTTC

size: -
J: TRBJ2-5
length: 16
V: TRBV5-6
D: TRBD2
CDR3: CASSSIRSGRSETQYF
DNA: TGTGCCAGCAGCTCGATCCGGAGCGGGAGGTCGGAGACCCAGTACTTC

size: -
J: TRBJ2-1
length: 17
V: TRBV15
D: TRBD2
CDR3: CATSRVLAGGPRSEQFF
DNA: TGTGCCACCAGCAGAGTGCTAGCGGGAGGGCCTAGAAGTGAGCAGTTCTTC

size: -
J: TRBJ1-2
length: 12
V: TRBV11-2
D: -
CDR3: CASSSDIYGYTF
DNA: TGTGCCAGCAGCTCGGACATCTATGGCTACACCTTC

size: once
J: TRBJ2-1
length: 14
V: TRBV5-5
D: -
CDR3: CASIQSVGMNEQFF
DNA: TGTGCCAGCATCCAGTCGGTCGGGATGAATGAGCAGTTCTTC